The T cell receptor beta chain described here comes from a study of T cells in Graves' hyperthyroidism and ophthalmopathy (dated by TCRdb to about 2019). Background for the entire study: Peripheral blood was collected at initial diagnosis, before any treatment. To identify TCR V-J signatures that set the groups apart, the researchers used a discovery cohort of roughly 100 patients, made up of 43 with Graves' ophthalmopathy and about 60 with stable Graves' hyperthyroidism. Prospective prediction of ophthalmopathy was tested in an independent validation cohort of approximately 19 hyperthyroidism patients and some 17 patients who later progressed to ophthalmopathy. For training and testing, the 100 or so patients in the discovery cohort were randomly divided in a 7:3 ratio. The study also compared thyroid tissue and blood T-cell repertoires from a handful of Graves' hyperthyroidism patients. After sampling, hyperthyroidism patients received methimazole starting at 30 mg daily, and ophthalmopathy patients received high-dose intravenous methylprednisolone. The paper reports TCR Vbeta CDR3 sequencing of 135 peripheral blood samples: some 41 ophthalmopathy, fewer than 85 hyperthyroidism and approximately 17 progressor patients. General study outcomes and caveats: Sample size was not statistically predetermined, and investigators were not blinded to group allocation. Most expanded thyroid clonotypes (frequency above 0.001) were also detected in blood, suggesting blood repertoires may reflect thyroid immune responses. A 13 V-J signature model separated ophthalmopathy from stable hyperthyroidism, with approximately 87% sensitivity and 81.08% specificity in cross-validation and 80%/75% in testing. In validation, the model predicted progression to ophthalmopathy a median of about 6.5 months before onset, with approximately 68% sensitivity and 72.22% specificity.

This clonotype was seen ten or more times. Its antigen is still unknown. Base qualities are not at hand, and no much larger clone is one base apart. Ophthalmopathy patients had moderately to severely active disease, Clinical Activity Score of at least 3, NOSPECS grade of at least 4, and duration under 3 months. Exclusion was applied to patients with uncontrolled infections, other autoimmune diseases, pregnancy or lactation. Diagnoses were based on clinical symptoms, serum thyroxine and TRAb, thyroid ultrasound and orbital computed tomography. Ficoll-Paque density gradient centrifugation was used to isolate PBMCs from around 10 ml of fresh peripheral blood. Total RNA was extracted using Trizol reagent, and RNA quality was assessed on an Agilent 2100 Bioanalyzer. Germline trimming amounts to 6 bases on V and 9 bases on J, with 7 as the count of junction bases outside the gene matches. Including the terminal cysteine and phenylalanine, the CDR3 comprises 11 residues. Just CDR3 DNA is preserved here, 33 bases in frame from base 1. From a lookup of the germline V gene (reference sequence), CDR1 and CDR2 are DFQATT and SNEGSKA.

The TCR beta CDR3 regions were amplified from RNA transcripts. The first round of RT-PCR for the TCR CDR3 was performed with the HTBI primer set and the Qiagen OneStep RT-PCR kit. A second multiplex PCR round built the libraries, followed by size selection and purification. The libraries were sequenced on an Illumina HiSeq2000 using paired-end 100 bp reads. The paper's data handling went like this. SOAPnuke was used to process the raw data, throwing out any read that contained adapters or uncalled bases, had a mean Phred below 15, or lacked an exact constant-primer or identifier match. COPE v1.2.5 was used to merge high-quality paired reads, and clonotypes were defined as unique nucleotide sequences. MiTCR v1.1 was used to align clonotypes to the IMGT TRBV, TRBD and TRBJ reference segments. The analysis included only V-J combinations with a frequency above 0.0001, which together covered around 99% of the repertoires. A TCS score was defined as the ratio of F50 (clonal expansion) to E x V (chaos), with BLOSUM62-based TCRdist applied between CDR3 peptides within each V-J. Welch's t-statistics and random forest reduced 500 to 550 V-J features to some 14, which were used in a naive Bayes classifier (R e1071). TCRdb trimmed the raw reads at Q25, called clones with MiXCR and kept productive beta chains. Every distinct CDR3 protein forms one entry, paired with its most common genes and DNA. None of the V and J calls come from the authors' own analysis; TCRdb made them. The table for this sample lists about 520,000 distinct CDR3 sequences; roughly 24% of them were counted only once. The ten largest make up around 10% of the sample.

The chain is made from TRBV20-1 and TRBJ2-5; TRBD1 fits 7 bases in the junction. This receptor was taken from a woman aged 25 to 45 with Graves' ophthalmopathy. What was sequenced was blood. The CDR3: CSASRDRAQYF. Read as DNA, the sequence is TGCAGTGCCTCCAGAGACAGGGCCCAGTACTTC.